These 27 T cell receptor beta chains share one sample of origin, sequenced in a study of blood T cell repertoires in COVID-19. Sequenced by immunoSEQ multiplex PCR; TCRdb stores in-frame clones only, minus some. Among some 180,000 clones listed, nearly 90% were seen once. Input material: peripheral blood. These receptor sequences come from a man aged 50-59 years with acute or convalescent COVID-19.

V is TRBV7-9 and J is TRBJ1-2; no clear D. Trimming cost V 1 base and J 2 bases, with 11 bases left between them. Germline V CDR1 and CDR2: SEHNR, FQNEAQ (reference sequence). The CDR3 has 15 amino acids. CDR3 DNA sequence: TGTGCCAGCAGCTTAGTGCTGGAGTCGAACTATGGCTACACCTTC. It yields the protein CASSLVLESNYGYTF.

CDR3: CASSYGPGGFGYTF. The CDR3 DNA sequence: TGTGCCAGCAGTTACGGGCCAGGGGGCTTTGGCTACACCTTC. This chain connects TRBV6-2 or TRBV6-3 to TRBJ1-2; TRBD1 matches at 8 bases. Per the germline V gene, CDR1 is MNHEY and CDR2 is SVGEGT. With V trimmed by 2 bases and J by 7 bases, 6 bases remained unmatched. The CDR3 has 14 amino acids.

V and J are TRBV5-1 and TRBJ1-5, with TRBD1 matching over 7 bases. The V gene end was trimmed by 9 bases and the J gene end by 4 bases; junction bases not matched to a gene: 10. CDR1 is SGHRS and CDR2 is YFSETQ in the germline V gene. The CDR3 length is 14 residues. CDR3 region: CATTQGIRNQPQHF. Written as DNA, the CDR3 is TGCGCCACCACACAGGGGATAAGGAATCAGCCCCAGCATTTT.

This clone was picked up one time. The chain carries TRBV7-9 and TRBJ1-2, with 8 bases aligning to TRBD1. Losses at the gene ends were 1 base for V and 6 bases for J; bases not matched to a gene: 7. Germline V gene sequence: CDR1 SEHNR, CDR2 FQNEAQ (reference sequence). The CDR3 loop spans 15 amino acids. The CDR3 region has the DNA TGTGCCAGCAGCTTAGGGTCAGGGGGCTTAGATGGCTACACCTTC. Translation gives CASSLGSGGLDGYTF.

The chain joins TRBV2 to TRBJ2-3; the match to TRBD2 covers 13 bases. From germline, CDR1 is SNHLY and CDR2 FYNNEI. V gave up 5 bases and J gave up 6 bases; unmatched junction bases: 11. This CDR3 comprises 17 residues. The CDR3 DNA is TGTGCCAGCAGTCAAGGACTAGCGGGGGCGTTATCGGATACGCAGTATTTT. Translation gives CASSQGLAGALSDTQYF.

This chain links TRBV5-1 with TRBJ1-2; D is perhaps TRBD1 (5 bases). There are 16 residues in the CDR3. Trimming stripped 0 bases from V and 0 bases from J, with 12 bases between. Germline-derived CDR1 and CDR2 are SGHRS and YFSETQ. CDR3: CASSLERDSSNYGYTF. In nucleotides, the CDR3 is TGCGCCAGCAGCTTGGAACGCGACAGCTCTAACTATGGCTACACCTTC.

This sequence joins TRBV30 and TRBJ1-2; tentative D call: TRBD1 (5 bases). CDR1 GTSNPN and CDR2 SVGIG come from the germline V gene (reference sequence). There are 11 residues in the CDR3. Here the CDR3 DNA reads TGTGGGACGGGGGCTAACTATGGCTACACCTTC. Residues: CGTGANYGYTF.

The chain carries TRBV7-8 and TRBJ1-5; D call uncertain. Trimming shortened V by 2 bases and J by 6 bases, and 8 bases separated the two germline ends. Germline V gene lookup returns CDR1 SGHVS and CDR2 FQNEAQ. The CDR3 runs 13 residues. Here the CDR3 reads CASSLSQSQPQHF. The CDR3 DNA reads as TGTGCCAGCAGCTTATCACAGTCTCAGCCCCAGCATTTT. The full variable domain, its missing parts supplied by reference TRBV7-8 and TRBJ1-5, is GAGVSQSPRYKVAKRGQDVALRCDPISGHVSLFWYQQALGQGPEFLTYFQNEAQLDKSGLPSDRFFAERPEGSVSTLKIQRTQQEDSAVYLCASSLSQSQPQHFGDGTRLSIL.

The chain recombines TRBV29-1 with TRBJ2-5; 10 positions agree with TRBD2. Germline CDR1 SQVTM, CDR2 ANQGSEA. This CDR3 is 15 amino acids long. V was clipped by 6 bases and J by 5 bases; unmatched bases: 12. CDR3 DNA: TGCAGCGTAGCGGGGGGGGCAGGGGTGGAGGAGACCCAGTACTTC. It translates to CSVAGGAGVEETQYF.

The chain has TRBV27 and TRBJ2-7; 13 nucleotides align to TRBD2. The germline CDR1 and CDR2 sequences are MNHEY and SMNVEV (reference sequence). The CDR3 loop spans 18 amino acids. V was clipped by 7 bases and J by 5 bases; unmatched bases: 17. CDR3 sequence reads: CASTPGTSGIPTSHEQYF. Written as DNA, the CDR3 is TGTGCCAGCACCCCCGGGACTAGCGGGATCCCCACTTCTCACGAGCAGTACTTC.

The chain carries TRBV5-6 and TRBJ1-5; tentative D call: TRBD1 (6 bases). The CDR3 spans 15 residues. Deletions cut 4 bases from V and 7 bases from J, with 18 bases between. Per the germline V gene, CDR1 is SGHDT and CDR2 is YYEEEE. The CDR3 is CASSVRGRGGQPQHF. CDR3 coding DNA: TGTGCCAGCAGCGTACGCGGCAGGGGTGGGCAGCCCCAGCATTTT.

The chain recombines TRBV7-2 with TRBJ1-1, with 9 bases identical to TRBD1. The CDR3 runs 17 residues. V lost 5 bases, J lost 1 base, and 11 bases stayed unmatched. The germline V gene encodes CDR1 SGHTA and CDR2 FQGNSA. CDR3 loop: CASSRTGGWGGNTEAFF. The CDR3 DNA reads TGTGCCAGCAGCCGCACAGGGGGCTGGGGGGGGAACACTGAAGCTTTCTTT.

The V gene is TRBV5-1, the J gene TRBJ2-1; D remains ambiguous. V was pared by 5 bases and J by 0 bases, with 9 bases between. Germline CDR1 SGHRS, CDR2 YFSETQ. This CDR3 region has 14 residues. Written as DNA, the CDR3 is TGCGCCAGCAGTCTGGCCCACTCCTACAATGAGCAGTTCTTC. As protein: CASSLAHSYNEQFF.

The chain is built from TRBV11-2 and TRBJ2-1; 9 nucleotides align to TRBD2. This CDR3 is built from 15 residues. V gave up 7 bases and J gave up 3 bases; unmatched junction bases: 7. Germline-derived CDR1 and CDR2 are SGHAT and FQNNGV. CDR3 in DNA: TGTGCCAGCACCCGGGGGACTAGCAGCTACAATGAGCAGTTCTTC. This encodes CASTRGTSSYNEQFF.

This clone was seen only once. The chain employs TRBV28 and TRBJ2-7, with TRBD1 matching 8 bases. Germline CDR1 MDHEN, CDR2 SYDVKM. CDR3 length equals 16 residues. V shed 2 bases, J shed 3 bases, and the junction held 9 bases outside the gene matches. The CDR3 DNA is TGTGCCAGCAGTTTAGTGACAGGGGCCACCTTCTACGAGCAGTACTTC. Residues: CASSLVTGATFYEQYF. The full variable domain, in which reference TRBV28 and TRBJ2-7 provide the parts outside the CDR3, is DVKVTQSSRYLVKRTGEKVFLECVQDMDHENMFWYRQDPGLGLRLIYFSYDVKMKEKGDIPEGYSVSREKKERFSLILESASTNQTSMYLCASSLVTGATFYEQYFGPGTRLTVT.

This clone was recorded once. The V call is TRBV5-1, the J call TRBJ1-5; unclear D gene. CDR3 length: 14 amino acids. The V end lost 0 bases, the J end lost 8 bases, and 12 bases lay between the germline ends. Germline assignment: CDR1 SGHRS and CDR2 YFSETQ. The CDR3 region is CASSLGAGMKPQHF. The CDR3 coding sequence is TGCGCCAGCAGCTTGGGGGCGGGGATGAAGCCCCAGCATTTT.

The chain uses TRBV2 and TRBJ2-3; 8 bases fit TRBD2. The V segment lost 6 bases and the J segment 4 bases; nucleotides outside the gene matches: 6. The CDR3 extends over 14 amino acids. The V gene's germline CDR1 is SNHLY and CDR2 FYNNEI. The CDR3 coding sequence is TGTGCCAGCAGGCCAGCGGGAGAGTCAGATACGCAGTATTTT. Its protein product is CASRPAGESDTQYF.

This clone came up once. This chain connects TRBV19 to TRBJ2-7; 8 bases map to TRBD1. The CDR3 totals 15 residues. Germline V gives CDR1 LNHDA, CDR2 SQIVND (reference sequence). Trimming cost V 3 bases and J 4 bases; bases outside gene matches: 8. The CDR3 sequence is CASSIGRGPYYEQYF. The CDR3 DNA reads TGTGCCAGTAGTATCGGCAGGGGGCCTTATTACGAGCAGTACTTC.

In its sample, this clone was seen once. This sequence joins TRBV28 and TRBJ2-3; 9 bases are shared with TRBD1. This CDR3 comprises 15 residues. CDR1 is MDHEN and CDR2 is SYDVKM in the germline V gene. Germline trimming cut 5 bases from V and 3 bases from J; bases unmatched to any gene: 6. Here the CDR3 DNA reads TGTGCCAGCAGTAAGACAGGGGGGCTAACAGATACGCAGTATTTT. The encoded protein is CASSKTGGLTDTQYF.

The chain is built from TRBV9 and TRBJ2-2; 8 bases agree with TRBD2. Germline assignment: CDR1 SGDLS and CDR2 YYNGEE. The CDR3 totals 19 residues. Unmatched junction bases numbered 14, after V lost 3 bases and J lost 1 base. In DNA form, the CDR3 reads TGTGCCAGCAGCGGCGGCGGGGCGGGAGGACCCCGGAACACCGGGGAGCTGTTTTTT. Its protein product is CASSGGGAGGPRNTGELFF.

This clone was counted between two and nine times. The V gene is TRBV12-3 or TRBV12-4, the J gene TRBJ1-5; no firm D call. Between the trimmed V and J ends, which lost 3 bases and 5 bases, there was a span of 5 bases. This CDR3 spans 12 amino acids. The CDR3 DNA sequence: TGTGCCAGCAGTTTCCAGTATCAGCCCCAGCATTTT. Protein sequence: CASSFQYQPQHF.

This chain uses TRBV25-1 with TRBJ1-1; D might be TRBD1 (5 bases). Per the germline V gene, CDR1 is MGHDK and CDR2 is SYGVNS. The CDR3 runs 13 residues. V lost 4 bases, J lost 10 bases, and 16 bases lay in between. DNA of the CDR3: TGTGCCAGCAGTGGGCAACTGGGGGGTTCAGCTTTCTTT. This codes for CASSGQLGGSAFF.

This chain connects TRBV7-3 to TRBJ2-5; D is perhaps TRBD2 (5 bases). The CDR3 contains 13 residues. The ends were cut back, 2 bases at V and 5 bases at J, with 9 bases in the middle. Germline CDR1 SGHTA, CDR2 FQGTGA. The CDR3 loop is CASSLRGSETQYF. CDR3 in DNA: TGTGCCAGCAGCTTACGGGGTAGCGAGACCCAGTACTTC.

The chain links TRBV30 to TRBJ2-5, with 9 bases identical to TRBD2. The J segment lost 4 bases and the V segment lost 2 bases, leaving 17 bases of the junction unmatched. CDR1 and CDR2 (germline): GTSNPN, SVGIG (reference sequence). The CDR3 contains 18 residues. As DNA, the CDR3 is TGTGCCTGGAGTACCGATCCGACTAGCGGCACCGTACGAGAGACCCAGTACTTC. Its protein is CAWSTDPTSGTVRETQYF.

The J gene is TRBJ1-2, the V gene TRBV4-2; unclear D gene. Germline CDR1 and CDR2: LGHNA and YNFKEQ. The CDR3 is 13 amino acids. Trimming removed 3 bases from V and 7 bases from J, with 12 bases in between. The CDR3 region is CASSQEDDIGYTF. The CDR3 nucleotides read TGTGCCAGCAGCCAGGAGGACGATATTGGCTACACCTTC.

The CDR3 is CAISGRGAQDTQYF. CDR3 nucleotide sequence: TGTGCCATCAGTGGTCGGGGAGCACAGGATACGCAGTATTTT. This chain links TRBV10-3 with TRBJ2-3; weak D call: TRBD2 (5 bases). Deletions cut 4 bases from V and 6 bases from J, with 14 bases between. CDR3 length: 14 amino acids. Per germline, CDR1 ENHRY and CDR2 SYGVKD.

This CDR3 reads CASQGIAGRYNEQFF. CDR3 DNA sequence: TGTGCCAGCCAGGGGATAGCGGGCCGGTACAATGAGCAGTTCTTC. The V gene is TRBV19, the J gene TRBJ2-1, with a weak D call TRBD2 (7 bases). Trimming pared 9 bases from V and 4 bases from J, leaving 19 bases between. The CDR3 spans 15 residues. CDR1 and CDR2 from the germline V gene are LNHDA and SQIVND (reference sequence).